The present TCR beta chain was sequenced within a study of cytomegalovirus exposure and HLA in healthy donors. Germline-derived CDR1 and CDR2 are SGHKS and YYEKEE (reference sequence). The CDR3 consists of 15 residues. Trimming left V 4 bases short and J 0 bases short, with 11 bases between. It was with 60 Vbeta and 13 Jbeta primers that the PCR ran. Clones were read by immunoSEQ multiplex PCR, and TCRdb kept only the in-frame ones, dropping some. Of 100,000 to 150,000 clones listed, less than 85% are singletons. This clone was found once. The chain combines TRBV5-5 with TRBJ1-3; maybe TRBD1 (5 bases). This clonotype originated in a woman aged 40 to 49 in good health and CMV-seropositive. Sequenced sample: PBMCs. The CDR3 DNA reads as TGTGCCAGCAGCCCGTGGGGGGGCTCTGGAAACACCATATATTTT. Its protein is CASSPWGGSGNTIYF.